These T cell receptor beta chains were read from a single sample in a study of Ad26.COV2.S vaccination and SARS-CoV-2 variants. Using immunoSEQ multiplex PCR, the repertoire was profiled, and TCRdb retains in-frame clones only, with some absent. The repertoire consists of about half a million clones, with 80% to 90% occurring once and the leading ten covering more than 1.5%. The material sequenced was peripheral blood, taken in a trial of Ad26.COV2.S vaccine versus placebo. All receptors come from a person between 18 and 59 years old who received the Ad26.COV2.S COVID-19 vaccine or a placebo. The CDR3 runs from the conserved cysteine through the conserved F or W. A D gene is named only where the DNA matches it firmly. Not all rows give a size; the values are once, few, many and, for expanded clones, a class.

d_gene	abundance	v_gene	j_gene	CDR3nt	CDR3aa
NA	few	TRBV7-9	TRBJ2-7	TGTGCCAGCAGTCCTACGTTGGCAGCATTAGGCCACGAGCAGTACTTC	CASSPTLAALGHEQYF
NA	NA	TRBV4-1	TRBJ2-2	TGCGCCAGCAGCCAAGATCGCAGGAGCGGGGAGCTGTTTTTT	CASSQDRRSGELFF
NA	NA	TRBV5-1	TRBJ2-3	TGCGCCAGCAGGTTATGGACAGATACGCAGTATTTT	CASRLWTDTQYF
NA	NA	TRBV10-3	TRBJ1-2	TGTGCCACCGATGCGACGGGGGGAGGGGGCTACACCTTC	CATDATGGGGYTF
TRBD1	NA	TRBV6-2/TRBV6-3	TRBJ2-7	TGTGCCAGCAGTTACTCGCCGGACAGGGCCTACGAGCAGTACTTC	CASSYSPDRAYEQYF
TRBD1	NA	TRBV28	TRBJ1-6	TGTGCCAGCAGTCCAGGACAGGTGGGGAATTCACCCCTCCACTTT	CASSPGQVGNSPLHF
NA	once	TRBV4-3	TRBJ2-3	TGCGCCAGCAGCCCATCTCGGCCTGATACGCAGTATTTT	CASSPSRPDTQYF
TRBD1	NA	TRBV10-2	TRBJ1-5	TGCGCCAGCAGTGAGTCGTTGGGACAGATCAATCAGCCCCAGCATTTT	CASSESLGQINQPQHF
NA	NA	TRBV6-5	TRBJ1-2	TGTGCCAGCAGTAACCCACAGGGTATCGACGGCTACACCTTC	CASSNPQGIDGYTF
NA	NA	TRBV14	TRBJ1-2	TGTGCCAGCAGCCAAGAGGTCGGGCATTTAGGTGGCTACACCTTC	CASSQEVGHLGGYTF
TRBD1	few	TRBV3-1/TRBV3-2	TRBJ2-2	TGTGCCAGCAGCCACTCTCTAGGACAGGGAGGCACCGGGGAGCTGTTTTTT	CASSHSLGQGGTGELFF
NA	NA	TRBV27	TRBJ2-2	TGTGCCAGCAGTCTGTTGGGAGACACCGGGGAGCTGTTTTTT	CASSLLGDTGELFF
TRBD1	once	TRBV19	TRBJ1-1	TGTGCCAGTCGCACGCTTTGGACAGGGGGCAAGTCGATCACTGAAGCTTTCTTT	CASRTLWTGGKSITEAFF
NA	NA	TRBV14	TRBJ1-1	TGTGCCAGCAGCCAAGTACTTGGACATAGGAACACTGAAGCTTTCTTT	CASSQVLGHRNTEAFF
NA	NA	TRBV2	TRBJ1-2	TGTGCCAGCAGTGAGGGGGAACTTTATGGCTACACCTTC	CASSEGELYGYTF
NA	NA	TRBV27	TRBJ1-1	TGTGCCAGCAGTTGGGCAGGAGGGTACACTGAAGCTTTCTTT	CASSWAGGYTEAFF
NA	once	TRBV2	TRBJ2-1	TGTGCCAGCAGACCTACAGGGTCTGAGCAGTTCTTC	CASRPTGSEQFF
NA	NA	TRBV18	TRBJ2-7	TGTGCCAGCTCCCCCCAACCACTTCAAAGAGGGGGAATTTACTTC	CASSPQPLQRGGIYF
NA	NA	TRBV18	TRBJ2-7	TGTGCCAGCTCAGTAACCGGGGACGCGGGGTACGAGCAGTACTTC	CASSVTGDAGYEQYF
NA	NA	TRBV11-2	TRBJ1-3	TGTGCCAGCAGCTTAGTGTGGTCTGGAAACACCATATATTTT	CASSLVWSGNTIYF
NA	NA	TRBV19	TRBJ2-2	TGTGCCAGTAGTATAGTACGGGCCCCGAACACCGGGGAGCTGTTTTTT	CASSIVRAPNTGELFF
NA	NA	TRBV18	TRBJ2-7	TGTGCCAGCTCACCCACAGGGCCCGTCGAGCAGTACTTC	CASSPTGPVEQYF
TRBD1	NA	TRBV10-3	TRBJ1-1	TGTGCCATAAGGAGACAGGGTTTGAACACTGAAGCTTTCTTT	CAIRRQGLNTEAFF
NA	NA	TRBV29-1	TRBJ1-5	TGCAGCGTCATGACAGTGGGCAATCAGCCCCAGCATTTT	CSVMTVGNQPQHF
TRBD2	NA	TRBV7-9	TRBJ2-4	TGTGCCAGCAGCTTAGGGGCTAGCGGGAGGGCCAAAAACATTCAGTACTTC	CASSLGASGRAKNIQYF
TRBD1	NA	TRBV15	TRBJ1-1	TGTGCCACCAGCAGGGACAGGACGGGTACTGAAGCTTTCTTT	CATSRDRTGTEAFF
TRBD1	NA	TRBV6-5	TRBJ1-1	TGTGCCAGCAGTTACCAATACAGGGGAGGGAACACTGAAGCTTTCTTT	CASSYQYRGGNTEAFF
TRBD2	NA	TRBV5-1	TRBJ2-1	TGCGCCAGCAGCCCGTCCGCTAGCGGGTTGTCCTACAATGAGCAGTTCTTC	CASSPSASGLSYNEQFF
NA	NA	TRBV9	TRBJ2-1	TGTGCCAGCAGCGTAGGGGACCTTGGATACAATGAGCAGTTCTTC	CASSVGDLGYNEQFF
TRBD1	once	TRBV7-9	TRBJ1-2	TGTGCCAGCAGCCCGACCCCGACAGGGGGGGCCTATGGCTACACCTTC	CASSPTPTGGAYGYTF
NA	NA	TRBV2	TRBJ2-5	TGTGCCAGCCTAGAGGGGCAAGAGACCCAGTACTTC	CASLEGQETQYF
TRBD1	few	TRBV18	TRBJ2-1	TGTGCCAGCTCACCAAGGACAGGAATGTACGAGCAGTTCTTC	CASSPRTGMYEQFF
TRBD1	NA	TRBV6-5	TRBJ1-1	TGTGCCAGCAGTTCCGGGACAGGGCGGTTCACTGAAGCTTTCTTT	CASSSGTGRFTEAFF
NA	NA	TRBV27	TRBJ1-6	TGTGCCAGCAGTTTATATGCAGTTCTCCTTGGGTCACCCCTCCACTTT	CASSLYAVLLGSPLHF
TRBD1	NA	TRBV19	TRBJ1-5	TGTGCCAGTAGTATTTTAGGGACAGGGGCCTACAATCAGCCCCAGCATTTT	CASSILGTGAYNQPQHF
NA	NA	TRBV28	TRBJ2-7	TGTGCCAGCAGGAAACCGGGACTTATTAGCTCCTACGAGCAGTACTTC	CASRKPGLISSYEQYF
TRBD1	NA	TRBV7-9	TRBJ2-5	TGTGCCAGCAGCCCGGGACAGCAAGAGACCCAGTACTTC	CASSPGQQETQYF
TRBD2	NA	TRBV5-4	TRBJ2-1	TGTGCCAGCCGGAAGCCAGGGACTAGCGGGAGGGATGAGCAGTTCTTC	CASRKPGTSGRDEQFF
TRBD2	NA	TRBV6-2/TRBV6-3	TRBJ2-2	TGTGCCAGCAGTTGGTTAGCGGGGGGCCCCAAGAACACCGGGGAGCTGTTTTTT	CASSWLAGGPKNTGELFF
NA	NA	TRBV30	TRBJ2-1	TGTGCCTGGAGTGTTAGCATGAGCTCCTACAATGAGCAGTTCTTC	CAWSVSMSSYNEQFF
NA	NA	TRBV9	TRBJ2-3	TGTGCCAGCAGCGTAGCTGGCGGGATTACGACAGATACGCAGTATTTT	CASSVAGGITTDTQYF
NA	NA	TRBV4-3	TRBJ2-3	TGCGCCAGCAGCCAACAGGGTTATACGCAGTATTTT	CASSQQGYTQYF
TRBD1	few	TRBV19	TRBJ1-2	TGTGCCAGTAGTAATCCGGGGACAGCTAACTATGGCTACACCTTC	CASSNPGTANYGYTF
NA	once	TRBV28	TRBJ2-7	TGTGCCAGCTCCGGAGGCCCAGTAGTCTACGAGCAGTACTTC	CASSGGPVVYEQYF